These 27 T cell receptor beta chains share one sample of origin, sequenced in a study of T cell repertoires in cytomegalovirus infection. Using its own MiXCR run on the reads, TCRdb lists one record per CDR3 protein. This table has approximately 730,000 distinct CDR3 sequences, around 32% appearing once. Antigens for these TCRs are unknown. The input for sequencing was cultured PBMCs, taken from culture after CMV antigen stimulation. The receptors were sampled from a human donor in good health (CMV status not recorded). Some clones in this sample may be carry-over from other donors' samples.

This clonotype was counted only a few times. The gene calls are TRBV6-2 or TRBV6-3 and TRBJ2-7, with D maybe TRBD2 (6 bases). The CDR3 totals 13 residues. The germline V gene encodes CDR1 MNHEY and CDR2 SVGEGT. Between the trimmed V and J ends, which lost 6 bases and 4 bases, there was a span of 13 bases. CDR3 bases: TGTGCCAGCAGCCTATTCGGGACTTACGAGCAGTACTTC. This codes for CASSLFGTYEQYF.

This chain's CDR3 is CASSNYPGVSLTYNEQFF. The CDR3 DNA is TGTGCCAGCAGCAACTACCCGGGGGTCAGCCTCACCTACAATGAGCAGTTCTTC. The chain recombines TRBV6-2 or TRBV6-3 with TRBJ2-1; D may be TRBD2 (6 bases). V was pared by 6 bases and J by 2 bases, with 23 bases between. This CDR3 comprises 18 residues. Germline CDR1 MNHEY, CDR2 SVGEGT.

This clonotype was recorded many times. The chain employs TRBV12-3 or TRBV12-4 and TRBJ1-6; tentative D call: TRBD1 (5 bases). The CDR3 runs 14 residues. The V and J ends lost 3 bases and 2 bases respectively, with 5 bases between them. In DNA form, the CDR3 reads TGTGCCAGCAGTTTGGGGGCCTATAATTCACCCCTCCACTTT. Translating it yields CASSLGAYNSPLHF.

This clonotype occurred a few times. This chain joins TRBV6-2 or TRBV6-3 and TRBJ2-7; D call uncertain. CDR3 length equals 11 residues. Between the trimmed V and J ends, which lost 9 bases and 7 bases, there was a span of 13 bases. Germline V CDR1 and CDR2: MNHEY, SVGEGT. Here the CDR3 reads CASGPPGEQYF. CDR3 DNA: TGTGCCAGTGGCCCTCCTGGAGAGCAGTACTTC.

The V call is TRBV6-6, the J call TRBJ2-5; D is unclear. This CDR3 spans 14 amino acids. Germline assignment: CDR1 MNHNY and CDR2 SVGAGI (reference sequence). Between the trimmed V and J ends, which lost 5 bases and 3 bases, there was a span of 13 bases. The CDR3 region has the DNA TGTGCCAGCAGTGCGTTGCAGGCGGAAGAGACCCAGTACTTC. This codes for CASSALQAEETQYF.

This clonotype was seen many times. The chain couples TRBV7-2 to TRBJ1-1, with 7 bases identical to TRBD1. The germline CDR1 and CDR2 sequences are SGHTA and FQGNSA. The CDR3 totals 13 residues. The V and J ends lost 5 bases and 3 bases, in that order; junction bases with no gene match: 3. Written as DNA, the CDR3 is TGTGCCAGCAGCAAGGGGACAGACACTGAAGCTTTCTTT. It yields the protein CASSKGTDTEAFF. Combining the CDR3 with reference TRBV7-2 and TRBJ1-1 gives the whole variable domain GAGVSQSPSNKVTEKGKDVELRCDPISGHTALYWYRQSLGQGLEFLIYFQGNSAPDKSGLPSDRFSAERTGGSVSTLTIQRTQQEDSAVYLCASSKGTDTEAFFGQGTRLTVV.

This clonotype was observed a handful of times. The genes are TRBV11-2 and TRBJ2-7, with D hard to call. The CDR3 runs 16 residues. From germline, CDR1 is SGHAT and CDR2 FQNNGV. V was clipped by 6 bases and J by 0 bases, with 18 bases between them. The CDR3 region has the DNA TGTGCCAGCAGTCGAACTTGGGGAAGGAGCTCCTACGAGCAGTACTTC. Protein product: CASSRTWGRSSYEQYF. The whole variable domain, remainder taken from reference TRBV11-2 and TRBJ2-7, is EAGVAQSPRYKIIEKRQSVAFWCNPISGHATLYWYQQILGQGPKLLIQFQNNGVVDDSQLPKDRFSAERLKGVDSTLKIQPAKLEDSAVYLCASSRTWGRSSYEQYFGPGTRLTVT.

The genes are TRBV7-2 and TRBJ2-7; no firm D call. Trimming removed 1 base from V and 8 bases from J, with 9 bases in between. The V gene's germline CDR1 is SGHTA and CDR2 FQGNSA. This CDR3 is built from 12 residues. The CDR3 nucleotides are TGTGCCAGCAGCTTAGGACACCCTAAGCAGTACTTC. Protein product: CASSLGHPKQYF.

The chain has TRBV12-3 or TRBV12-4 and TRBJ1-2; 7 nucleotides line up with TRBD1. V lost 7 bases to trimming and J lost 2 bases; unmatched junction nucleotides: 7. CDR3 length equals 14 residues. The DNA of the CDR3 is TGTGCCAGCACCCAGGCGGGACAGAACTATGGCTACACCTTC. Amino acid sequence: CASTQAGQNYGYTF.

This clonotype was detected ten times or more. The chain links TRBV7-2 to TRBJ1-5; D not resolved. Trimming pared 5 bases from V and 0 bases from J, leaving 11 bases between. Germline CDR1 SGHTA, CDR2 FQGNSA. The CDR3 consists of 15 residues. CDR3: CASSEEVLSNQPQHF. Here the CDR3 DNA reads TGTGCCAGCAGCGAAGAGGTCCTTAGCAATCAGCCCCAGCATTTT.

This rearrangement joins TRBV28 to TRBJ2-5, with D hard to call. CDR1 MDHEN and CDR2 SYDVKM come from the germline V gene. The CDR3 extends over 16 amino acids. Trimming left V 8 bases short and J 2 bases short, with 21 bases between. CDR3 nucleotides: TGTGCCAGCGGCGGTGGGCCACCGAAGATACAAGAGACCCAGTACTTC. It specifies CASGGGPPKIQETQYF.

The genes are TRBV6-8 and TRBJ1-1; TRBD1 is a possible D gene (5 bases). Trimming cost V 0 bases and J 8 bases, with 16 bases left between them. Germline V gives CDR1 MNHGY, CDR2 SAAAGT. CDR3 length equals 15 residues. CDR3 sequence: CASSYSLVSGREAFF. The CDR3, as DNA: TGTGCCAGCAGTTACTCGCTTGTTTCGGGGCGCGAAGCTTTCTTT.

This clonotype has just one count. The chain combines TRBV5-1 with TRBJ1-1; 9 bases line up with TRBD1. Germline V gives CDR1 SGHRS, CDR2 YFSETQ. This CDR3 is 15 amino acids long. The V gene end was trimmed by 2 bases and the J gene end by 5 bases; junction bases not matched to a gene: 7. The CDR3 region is CASSLTGGSGTEAFF. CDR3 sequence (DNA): TGCGCCAGCAGCTTAACAGGGGGCAGTGGGACTGAAGCTTTCTTT.

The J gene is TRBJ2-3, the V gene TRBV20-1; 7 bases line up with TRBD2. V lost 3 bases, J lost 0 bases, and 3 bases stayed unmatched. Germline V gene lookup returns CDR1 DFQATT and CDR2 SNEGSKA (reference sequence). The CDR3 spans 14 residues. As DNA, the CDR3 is TGCAGTGCTAGCCCGGGACTAAGCACAGATACGCAGTATTTT. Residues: CSASPGLSTDTQYF.

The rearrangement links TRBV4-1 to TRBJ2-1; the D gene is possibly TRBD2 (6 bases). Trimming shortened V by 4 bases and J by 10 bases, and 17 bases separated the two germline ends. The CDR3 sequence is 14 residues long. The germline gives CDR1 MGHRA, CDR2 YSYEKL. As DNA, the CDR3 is TGCGCCAGCAGCCCAGGGTCCACCGGAGGGGAGCAGTTCTTC. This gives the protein CASSPGSTGGEQFF.

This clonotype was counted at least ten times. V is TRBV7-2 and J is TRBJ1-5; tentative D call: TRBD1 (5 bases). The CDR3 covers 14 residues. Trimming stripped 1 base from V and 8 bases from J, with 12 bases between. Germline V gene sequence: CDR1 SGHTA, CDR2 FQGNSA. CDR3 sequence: CASSLVGVGEPQHF. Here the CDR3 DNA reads TGTGCCAGCAGCTTAGTGGGGGTAGGAGAGCCCCAGCATTTT.

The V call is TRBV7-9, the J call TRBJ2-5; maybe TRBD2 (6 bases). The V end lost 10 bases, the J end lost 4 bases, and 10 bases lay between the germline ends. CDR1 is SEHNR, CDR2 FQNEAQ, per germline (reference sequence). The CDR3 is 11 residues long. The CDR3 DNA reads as TGTGCCATCGGGGGAGGAGAGACCCAGTACTTC. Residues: CAIGGGETQYF.

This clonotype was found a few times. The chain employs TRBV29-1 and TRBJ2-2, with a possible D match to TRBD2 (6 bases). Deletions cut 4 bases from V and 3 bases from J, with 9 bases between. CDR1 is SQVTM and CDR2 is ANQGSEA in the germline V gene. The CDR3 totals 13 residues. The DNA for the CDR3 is TGCAGCGTTGGGGGACTTTACACCGGGGAGCTGTTTTTT. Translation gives CSVGGLYTGELFF.

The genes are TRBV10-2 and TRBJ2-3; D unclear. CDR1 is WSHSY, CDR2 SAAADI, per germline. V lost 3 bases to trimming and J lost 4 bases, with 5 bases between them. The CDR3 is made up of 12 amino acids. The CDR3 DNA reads TGCGCCAGCAGTGAATCGTCAGATACGCAGTATTTT. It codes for CASSESSDTQYF.

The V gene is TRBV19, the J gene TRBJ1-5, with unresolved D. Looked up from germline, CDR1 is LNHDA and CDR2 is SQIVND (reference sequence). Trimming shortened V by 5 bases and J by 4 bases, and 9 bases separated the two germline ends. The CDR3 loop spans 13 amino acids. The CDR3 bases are TGTGCCAGTAGTGTTGACACGAATCAGCCCCAGCATTTT. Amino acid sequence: CASSVDTNQPQHF.

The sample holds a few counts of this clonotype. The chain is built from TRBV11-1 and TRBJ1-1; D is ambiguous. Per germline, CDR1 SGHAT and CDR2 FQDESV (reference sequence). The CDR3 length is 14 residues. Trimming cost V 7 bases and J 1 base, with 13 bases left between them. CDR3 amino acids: CASTKGPTNTEAFF. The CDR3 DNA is TGTGCCAGCACCAAAGGGCCGACGAACACTGAAGCTTTCTTT.

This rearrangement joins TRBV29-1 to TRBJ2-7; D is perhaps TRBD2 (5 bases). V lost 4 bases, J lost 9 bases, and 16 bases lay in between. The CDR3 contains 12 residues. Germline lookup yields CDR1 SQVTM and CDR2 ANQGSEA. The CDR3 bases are TGCAGCGTTGCACTCGGGGAAGTTGGGCAGTACTTC. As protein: CSVALGEVGQYF.

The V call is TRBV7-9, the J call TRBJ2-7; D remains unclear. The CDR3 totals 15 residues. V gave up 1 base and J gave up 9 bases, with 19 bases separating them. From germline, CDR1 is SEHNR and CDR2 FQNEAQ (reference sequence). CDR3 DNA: TGTGCCAGCAGCTTAGGTCCGCAGTTCCATCCTGGGCAGTACTTC. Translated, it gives CASSLGPQFHPGQYF.

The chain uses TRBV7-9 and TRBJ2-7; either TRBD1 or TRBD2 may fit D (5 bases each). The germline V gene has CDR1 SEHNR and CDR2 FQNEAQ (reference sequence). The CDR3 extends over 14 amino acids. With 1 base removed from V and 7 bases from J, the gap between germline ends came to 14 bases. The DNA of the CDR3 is TGTGCCAGCAGCTTAGATCGCTTTGGGGGTGAGCAGTACTTC. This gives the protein CASSLDRFGGEQYF.

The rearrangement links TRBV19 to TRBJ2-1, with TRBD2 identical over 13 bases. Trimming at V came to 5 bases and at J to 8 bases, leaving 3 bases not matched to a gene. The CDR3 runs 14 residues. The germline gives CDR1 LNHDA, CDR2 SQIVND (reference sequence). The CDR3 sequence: CASSPGLAGYEQFF. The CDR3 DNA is TGTGCCAGTAGTCCGGGACTAGCGGGATATGAGCAGTTCTTC.

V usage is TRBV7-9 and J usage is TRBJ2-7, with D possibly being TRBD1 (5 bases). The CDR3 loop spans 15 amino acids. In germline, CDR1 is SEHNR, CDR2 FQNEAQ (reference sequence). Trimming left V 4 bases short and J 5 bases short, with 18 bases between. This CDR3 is CASSSDTNPDHEQYF. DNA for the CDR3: TGTGCCAGCAGCTCGGACACAAACCCCGATCACGAGCAGTACTTC.

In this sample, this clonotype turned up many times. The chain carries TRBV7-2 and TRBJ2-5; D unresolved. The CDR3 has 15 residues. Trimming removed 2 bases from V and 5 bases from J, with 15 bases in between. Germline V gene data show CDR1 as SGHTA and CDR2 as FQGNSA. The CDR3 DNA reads TGTGCCAGCAGCTTAACCCCCTGGGTGGGGGAGACCCAGTACTTC. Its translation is CASSLTPWVGETQYF. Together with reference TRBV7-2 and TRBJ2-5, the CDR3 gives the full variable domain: GAGVSQSPSNKVTEKGKDVELRCDPISGHTALYWYRQSLGQGLEFLIYFQGNSAPDKSGLPSDRFSAERTGGSVSTLTIQRTQQEDSAVYLCASSLTPWVGETQYFGPGTRLLVL.